This T cell receptor (beta chain) was captured in a study of identical twins. Each CDR3 protein is one row after TCRdb ran MiXCR on the 5' RACE reads. Among approximately 700,000 distinct CDR3 sequences listed, 6.1% were seen once. This clonotype was seen many times. The antigen is undetermined. V lost 4 bases and J lost 0, with 9 bases in between. The CDR3 contains 14 residues. Germline loops: CDR1 SGHRS, CDR2 YFSETQ. Study results and caveats: Partial confounding of zero-insertion analyses by invariant MAIT and iNKT cells was possible. Cross-sectional statistical analysis, not tracking of the same donors, underpinned the conclusions. Within beta out-of-frame sequences, the excess sharing observed between twins was weaker.

Sequenced: naive T cells sorted from blood. The receptor was derived from a man aged 18-30 years in good health. The chain has TRBV5-1 and TRBJ2-3; no definite D call. The CDR3 is CASSPETSTDTQYF. The DNA for the CDR3 is TGCGCCAGCAGCCCTGAGACTAGCACAGATACGCAGTATTTT.